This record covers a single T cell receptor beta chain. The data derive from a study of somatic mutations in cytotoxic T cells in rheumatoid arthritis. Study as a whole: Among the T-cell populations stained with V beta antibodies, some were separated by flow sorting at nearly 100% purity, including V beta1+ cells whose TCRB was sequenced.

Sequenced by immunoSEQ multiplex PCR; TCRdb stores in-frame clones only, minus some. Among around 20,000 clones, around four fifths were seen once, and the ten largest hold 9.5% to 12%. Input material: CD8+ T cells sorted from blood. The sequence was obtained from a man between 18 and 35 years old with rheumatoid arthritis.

CDR3 sequence (DNA): TGTGCCAGCAGCCGACTAGCGGGGGCCCCGAGAGGCTACGAGCAGTACTTC. Its translation: CASSRLAGAPRGYEQYF. The gene calls are TRBV5-4 and TRBJ2-7; 12 bases agree with TRBD2. The CDR3 runs to 17 residues. CDR1 SGHNT and CDR2 YYREEE come from the germline V gene (reference sequence). The J segment lost 3 bases and the V segment lost 4 bases, leaving 11 bases of the junction unmatched.